This passage covers 29 T cell receptor beta chains from one sample sequenced in a study of shared clonotypes between healthy human individuals (dated by TCRdb to about 2020). The library was generated by the immunoSEQ multiplex PCR assay. TCRdb took over this immuneACCESS table, retaining in-frame rearrangements with V and J assigned. Such tables are incomplete; in checked studies, under half of the missing clones stem from an unresolved V gene, and the remainder is unexplained. The sample contains about 480,000 clones, 60% to 80% of them found a single time. The leading ten clones occupy around an eighth of the sample. Sequencing used PBMCs. Every receptor here comes from a woman in her 40s in good health. Some clones in this sample may be carry-over from other donors' samples.

The rearrangement links TRBV4-1 to TRBJ2-7; 9 bases are a match to TRBD2. The CDR3 runs to 14 residues. V dropped 1 base and J dropped 4; count of bases not matched to a gene: 2. CDR1 and CDR2 from the germline V gene are MGHRA and YSYEKL. CDR3 sequence: CASSQASGRYEQYF. The CDR3 region has the DNA TGCGCCAGCAGCCAAGCCAGCGGGAGGTACGAGCAGTACTTC.

This clone was observed once. The chain is built from TRBV19 and TRBJ2-7, with D possibly matching TRBD2 (5 bases). Germline CDR1 is LNHDA and CDR2 is SQIVND (reference sequence). The CDR3 is 13 residues long. V shed 3 bases and J shed 3 bases, with 9 bases lying between them. The CDR3 reads CASSIGVFYEQYF. The CDR3 bases are TGTGCCAGTAGTATCGGGGTATTCTACGAGCAGTACTTC.

V is TRBV27 and J is TRBJ2-7, with TRBD2 as a possible D gene (6 bases). Germline V gene data show CDR1 as MNHEY and CDR2 as SMNVEV (reference sequence). The CDR3 is 14 amino acids. The germline V and J ends were trimmed by 8 bases and 5 bases, with 19 bases remaining between them. The CDR3 DNA follows: TGTGCCAGCGGCAAGGAGGGCTACTGGAACGAGCAGTACTTC. The encoded protein is CASGKEGYWNEQYF.

The chain carries TRBV6-1 and TRBJ1-2, with D uncertain. The germline V gene encodes CDR1 MNHNS and CDR2 SASEGT. This CDR3 region has 14 residues. Trimming cost V 8 bases and J 1 base, with 14 bases left between them. As DNA, the CDR3 is TGTGCCAGCCAACGGAACAGCATTAACTATGGCTACACCTTC. Protein product: CASQRNSINYGYTF.

V and J are TRBV11-2 and TRBJ1-2; D gene ambiguous. The CDR3 has 14 residues. Germline CDR1 reads SGHAT; CDR2 reads FQNNGV. The germline V and J ends were trimmed by 8 bases and 4 bases, with 17 bases remaining between them. CDR3 amino acids: CASRSLDSLYGYTF. As DNA, the CDR3 is TGTGCCAGCCGCTCGCTGGATTCCCTCTATGGCTACACCTTC.

The rearrangement joins TRBV9 to TRBJ1-4; tentative D call: TRBD1 (6 bases). V lost 4 bases, J lost 3 bases, and 13 bases lay in between. This CDR3 is 15 amino acids long. Germline V gene lookup returns CDR1 SGDLS and CDR2 YYNGEE. In nucleotides, the CDR3 is TGTGCCAGCAGCACCGACAGGTTACCTAATGAAAAACTGTTTTTT. It yields the protein CASSTDRLPNEKLFF.

The chain combines TRBV7-3 with TRBJ2-2; D is unresolved. Germline CDR1 is SGHTA and CDR2 is FQGTGA. Trimming pared 4 bases from V and 4 bases from J, leaving 7 bases between. This CDR3 spans 13 amino acids. The CDR3 DNA sequence: TGTGCCAGCAGCTCCTATTCCACCGGGGAGCTGTTTTTT. Translated, it gives CASSSYSTGELFF.

J is TRBJ2-2 and V is TRBV5-1; a possible D gene is TRBD1 (5 bases). The CDR3 has 14 amino acids. Germline CDR1 and CDR2: SGHRS and YFSETQ. Trimming removed 3 bases at V and 3 bases at J, with 9 bases between. CDR3 DNA sequence: TGCGCCAGCAGCTGGACACGGGACACCGGGGAGCTGTTTTTT. Amino acid sequence: CASSWTRDTGELFF.

This clone came up a few times. The chain uses TRBV10-2 and TRBJ1-1; D gene uncertain. The germline CDR1 and CDR2 sequences are WSHSY and SAAADI. This CDR3 contains 12 residues. Trimming cost V 6 bases and J 7 bases, with 12 bases left between them. In DNA form, the CDR3 reads TGCGCCAGCAGGGGTCAGCGTGGTGAAGCTTTCTTT. Protein product: CASRGQRGEAFF.

The rearrangement links TRBV6-1 to TRBJ2-3; possible D gene TRBD2, 6 bases. The CDR3 totals 17 residues. V gave up 2 bases and J gave up 10 bases, with 25 bases separating them. Germline V lookup: CDR1 MNHNS, CDR2 SASEGT. CDR3 in amino acids: CASSETGGPSSGGAQYF. As DNA, the CDR3 is TGTGCCAGCAGTGAAACCGGGGGACCATCCTCCGGGGGAGCGCAGTATTTT.

The chain links TRBV6-1 to TRBJ1-3; D gene uncertain. V lost 7 bases and J lost 1, with 14 bases in between. The CDR3 runs to 15 residues. The germline gives CDR1 MNHNS, CDR2 SASEGT. The CDR3 sequence: CASTPVPLSGNTIYF. The CDR3 region has the DNA TGTGCCAGCACCCCGGTACCGTTATCTGGAAACACCATATATTTT.

V and J are TRBV28 and TRBJ2-1, with D perhaps matching TRBD2 (6 bases). The V and J ends lost 3 bases and 10 bases respectively, with 7 bases between them. This CDR3 spans 11 amino acids. Germline V gives CDR1 MDHEN, CDR2 SYDVKM. CDR3 sequence (DNA): TGTGCCAGCAGTTTCGCGGGGGAGCAGTTCTTC. It specifies CASSFAGEQFF.

This chain's CDR3 is CASSLSGSGEQYF. The CDR3 bases are TGTGCCAGCAGCTTATCGGGATCGGGCGAGCAGTACTTC. J is TRBJ2-7 and V is TRBV7-6, with a weak D call TRBD2 (5 bases). This CDR3 contains 13 residues. V was clipped by 2 bases and J by 6 bases, with 11 bases between them. CDR1 and CDR2 (germline): SGHVS, FNYEAQ.

This clone was seen just once. This chain uses TRBV2 with TRBJ2-1; D is ambiguous. The CDR3 runs 12 residues. V was shortened by 7 bases and J by 4 bases, with 8 bases between the two germline ends. CDR1 is SNHLY, CDR2 FYNNEI, per germline. The CDR3 nucleotides are TGTGCCAGCAACGGACCGTACAATGAGCAGTTCTTC. Protein: CASNGPYNEQFF.

The chain joins TRBV30 to TRBJ2-7; D is ambiguous. This CDR3 has 15 residues. V was clipped by 1 base and J by 0 bases, with 13 bases between them. Germline CDR1 GTSNPN, CDR2 SVGIG (reference sequence). The CDR3 bases are TGTGCCTGGAGTGACCCGCAGCGCCTCTCCTACGAGCAGTACTTC. Amino acids: CAWSDPQRLSYEQYF.

The V gene is TRBV9, the J gene TRBJ1-3; D ambiguous. Germline V gene sequence: CDR1 SGDLS, CDR2 YYNGEE. This CDR3 contains 18 residues. V dropped 0 bases and J dropped 0 bases, with 16 bases sitting between them. The CDR3 reads CASSVDPPGGSSGNTIYF. As DNA, the CDR3 is TGTGCCAGCAGCGTAGACCCCCCAGGAGGGAGCTCTGGAAACACCATATATTTT.

This rearrangement joins TRBV18 to TRBJ2-3; no clear D gene. The CDR3 totals 14 residues. Trimming left V 3 bases short and J 0 bases short, with 7 bases between. Germline CDR1 is KGHSH and CDR2 is LQKENI. CDR3 DNA sequence: TGTGCCAGCTCACCCGGACGTAGCACAGATACGCAGTATTTT. Translation gives CASSPGRSTDTQYF.

The chain links TRBV27 to TRBJ1-5; D is possibly TRBD1 (5 bases). V lost 7 bases, J lost 2 bases, and 15 bases lay in between. This CDR3 comprises 15 residues. The germline CDR1 and CDR2 sequences are MNHEY and SMNVEV (reference sequence). CDR3 DNA: TGTGCCAGCACCCCCCTCGGGGGAGGCAATCAGCCCCAGCATTTT. It is translated as CASTPLGGGNQPQHF.

Ten or more counts support this clone. V and J are TRBV10-3 and TRBJ2-1, with 8 bases that match TRBD2. This CDR3 has 16 amino acids. Germline V gives CDR1 ENHRY, CDR2 SYGVKD. J lost 8 bases, V lost 6 bases, and 15 bases had no gene match. The DNA for the CDR3 is TGTGCCATCAGGGGGCTTGCTCGGGGAGCGGGGGATGAGCAGTTCTTC. Its translation is CAIRGLARGAGDEQFF.

The DNA for the CDR3 is TGTGCCAGCAGGACTAGCGGGGGGCACGAGCAGTACTTC. Translation: CASRTSGGHEQYF. The gene calls are TRBV28 and TRBJ2-7; 13 nucleotides match TRBD2. The ends lost 6 bases at V and 5 bases at J; junction bases unmatched: 1. This CDR3 spans 13 amino acids. Germline assignment: CDR1 MDHEN and CDR2 SYDVKM.

This chain uses TRBV10-1 with TRBJ2-7; either TRBD1 or TRBD2 may fit D (5 bases each). The germline V gene has CDR1 WNHNN and CDR2 SYGVQD (reference sequence). V was pared by 8 bases and J by 2 bases, with 13 bases between. The CDR3 totals 13 residues. The CDR3 DNA sequence: TGCGCCAGCGGGGGACGGCGAGCCTACGAGCAGTACTTC. Residues: CASGGRRAYEQYF.

This chain links TRBV5-4 with TRBJ2-2, with 10 bases that match TRBD2. V lost 4 bases and J lost 5; bases outside the gene matches: 5. Germline values: CDR1 SGHNT, CDR2 YYREEE (reference sequence). The CDR3 is made up of 15 amino acids. The CDR3 sequence is CASSPSGRGTGELFF. DNA of the CDR3: TGTGCCAGCAGCCCCAGCGGGAGGGGTACCGGGGAGCTGTTTTTT.

This sequence joins TRBV29-1 and TRBJ1-1; weak D call: TRBD1 (5 bases). V was shortened by 3 bases and J by 6 bases, with 14 bases between the two germline ends. CDR1 SQVTM and CDR2 ANQGSEA come from the germline V gene. The CDR3 runs 13 residues. The CDR3 loop is CSVDGTGLSEAFF. The CDR3 DNA reads TGCAGCGTTGATGGCACGGGACTTTCTGAAGCTTTCTTT.

This clone was picked up one time. V and J are TRBV19 and TRBJ2-2; 7 bases fit TRBD2. This CDR3 spans 14 amino acids. The germline V gene has CDR1 LNHDA and CDR2 SQIVND (reference sequence). V shed 4 bases and J 8 bases; nucleotides not matched to a gene: 7. The CDR3 sequence: CASSTTSVEGELFF. CDR3 nucleotides: TGTGCCAGTAGTACCACTAGCGTAGAAGGGGAGCTGTTTTTT. The full variable domain, completed using reference TRBV19 and TRBJ2-2, is DGGITQSPKYLFRKEGQNVTLSCEQNLNHDAMYWYRQDPGQGLRLIYYSQIVNDFQKGDIAEGYSVSREKKESFPLTVTSAQKNPTAFYLCASSTTSVEGELFFGEGSRLTVL.

V and J are TRBV9 and TRBJ2-7; 9 nucleotides align to TRBD1. Germline V gives CDR1 SGDLS, CDR2 YYNGEE. The CDR3 spans 16 residues. V was clipped by 0 bases and J by 2 bases; unmatched bases: 6. CDR3 nucleotide sequence: TGTGCCAGCAGCGTAGCGTTGGGACAGGGACCCTACGAGCAGTACTTC. Its translation is CASSVALGQGPYEQYF. Complete variable domain (other parts from reference TRBV9 and TRBJ2-7): DSGVTQTPKHLITATGQRVTLRCSPRSGDLSVYWYQQSLDQGLQFLIQYYNGEERAKGNILERFSAQQFPDLHSELNLSSLELGDSALYFCASSVALGQGPYEQYFGPGTRLTVT.

The V and J genes are TRBV28 and TRBJ2-7; D tentatively fits TRBD1 or TRBD2 (5 bases each). The CDR3 runs 17 residues. Germline CDR1 MDHEN, CDR2 SYDVKM. V was cut by 4 bases and J by 5 bases, with 24 bases left in between. The CDR3 nucleotides read TGTGCCAGCAGTTCACCCGACCCGGGACCGGAGGCCGACGAGCAGTACTTC. It translates to CASSSPDPGPEADEQYF. Looking up the rest from reference TRBV28 and TRBJ2-7 gives the full variable domain: DVKVTQSSRYLVKRTGEKVFLECVQDMDHENMFWYRQDPGLGLRLIYFSYDVKMKEKGDIPEGYSVSREKKERFSLILESASTNQTSMYLCASSSPDPGPEADEQYFGPGTRLTVT.

This chain uses TRBV7-2 with TRBJ2-7, with 12 bases lining up with TRBD2. V lost 4 bases to trimming and J lost 2 bases; unmatched junction nucleotides: 6. This CDR3 comprises 16 residues. Germline V gene data show CDR1 as SGHTA and CDR2 as FQGNSA. The CDR3 loop is CASSSLTSGSPYEQYF. The CDR3 bases are TGTGCCAGCAGCTCCCTGACTAGCGGGAGCCCCTACGAGCAGTACTTC.

The J gene is TRBJ2-3, the V gene TRBV7-8; TRBD1 might be the D (7 bases). The CDR3 runs to 15 residues. Germline V gives CDR1 SGHVS, CDR2 FQNEAQ. V was pared by 5 bases and J by 2 bases, with 14 bases between. The CDR3 nucleotides read TGTGCCAGCAGCCAGGCGGGACAGACCACAGATACGCAGTATTTT. Protein product: CASSQAGQTTDTQYF.

This clone was observed many times. The rearrangement links TRBV5-5 to TRBJ1-2; D is undetermined. The V end was cut by 4 bases, the J end by 7 bases, with 14 bases between. The CDR3 contains 13 residues. Germline CDR1 SGHKS, CDR2 YYEKEE (reference sequence). CDR3 DNA: TGTGCCAGCAGCCAGCCCCCCTACAGTGGCTACACCTTC. Translated, it gives CASSQPPYSGYTF.